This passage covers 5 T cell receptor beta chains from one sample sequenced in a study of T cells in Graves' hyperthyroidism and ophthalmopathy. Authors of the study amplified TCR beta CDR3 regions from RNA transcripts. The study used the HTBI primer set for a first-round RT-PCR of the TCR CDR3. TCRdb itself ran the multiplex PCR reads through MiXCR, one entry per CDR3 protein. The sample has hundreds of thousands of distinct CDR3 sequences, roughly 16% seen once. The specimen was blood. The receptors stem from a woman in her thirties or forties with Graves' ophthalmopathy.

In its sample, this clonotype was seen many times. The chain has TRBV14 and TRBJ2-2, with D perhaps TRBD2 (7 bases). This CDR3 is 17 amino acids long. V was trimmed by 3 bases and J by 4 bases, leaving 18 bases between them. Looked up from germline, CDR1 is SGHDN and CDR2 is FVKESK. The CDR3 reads CASSHSWGGLGTGELFF. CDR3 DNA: TGTGCCAGCAGCCACTCCTGGGGGGGCCTAGGCACCGGGGAGCTGTTTTTT.

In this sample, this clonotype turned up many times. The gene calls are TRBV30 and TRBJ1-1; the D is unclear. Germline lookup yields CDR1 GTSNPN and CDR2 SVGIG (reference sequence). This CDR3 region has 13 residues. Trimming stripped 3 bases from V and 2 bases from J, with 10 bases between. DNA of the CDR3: TGTGCCTGGAGCCGGACGGGAAACACTGAAGCTTTCTTT. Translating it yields CAWSRTGNTEAFF.

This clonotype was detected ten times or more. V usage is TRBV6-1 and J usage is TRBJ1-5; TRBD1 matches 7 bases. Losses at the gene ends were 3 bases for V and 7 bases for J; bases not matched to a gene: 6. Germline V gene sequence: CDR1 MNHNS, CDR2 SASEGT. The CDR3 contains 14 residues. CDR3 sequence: CASSETGFGQPQHF. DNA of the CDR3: TGTGCCAGCAGTGAGACAGGGTTCGGGCAGCCCCAGCATTTT.

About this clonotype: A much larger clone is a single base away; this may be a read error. CDR3 sequence: CASSPAAGIVGQPQHF. For the CDR3, the DNA is TGTGCCAGCAGTCCCGCGGCAGGGATAGTAGGGCAGCCCCAGCATTTT. The chain has TRBV27 and TRBJ1-5, with TRBD1 as a possible D gene (5 bases). Trimming left V 5 bases short and J 7 bases short, with 21 bases between. This CDR3 has 16 amino acids. Germline V CDR1 and CDR2: MNHEY, SMNVEV (reference sequence).

The CDR3 DNA sequence: TGTGCCAGTAGTAGGGGAGAAAAACGACAGGGGCAGACTGAAGCTTTCTTT. As protein: CASSRGEKRQGQTEAFF. The chain combines TRBV19 with TRBJ1-1, with TRBD1 identical over 8 bases. With V trimmed by 4 bases and J by 5 bases, 15 bases remained unmatched. Germline V gene sequence: CDR1 LNHDA, CDR2 SQIVND (reference sequence). The length of the CDR3 is 17 residues.